The 20 T cell receptor beta chains reported below all come from one sample, sequenced in a study of tumor-infiltrating lymphocytes in primary liver carcinoma. With roughly 0.5 ug total RNA as template and a constant-region primer, TCR beta cDNA was made. Researchers made the TCR beta libraries by running three nested multiplex PCR rounds with slightly modified ARM-PCR. Both of the initial two PCR rounds ran for nine to ten cycles and employed TRBV1-TRBV30 forward primers alongside a C-beta reverse primer. MiXCR, run by TCRdb on the multiplex PCR reads, gives a single entry per CDR3 protein. This table has fewer than 400,000 distinct CDR3 sequences, roughly 60% appearing once. Blood RNA was derived from unsorted whole blood, and germline DNA was extracted too. What was sequenced was peripheral blood. The receptors here all came from a woman aged 25 to 39 with primary liver carcinoma and hepatitis B virus infection.

Comments on this clonotype: A clone one base away is much larger, so this may be a read error. Since no conserved phenylalanine or tryptophan closes the CDR3, a read error is the likely cause. The chain employs TRBV9 and TRBJ2-7, with 7 bases aligning to TRBD2. There are 12 residues in the CDR3. J gave up 9 bases and V 0 bases, and 3 bases lay outside the gene matches. Germline CDR1 and CDR2: SGDLS and YYNGEE. The CDR3: CASSVDSGTQYL. The CDR3 DNA is TGTGCCAGCAGCGTAGACAGCGGGACGCAGTACTTA.

In its sample, this clonotype was seen once. Sequence at one end of the junction differs from germline and may be a read error. The chain joins TRBV29-1 to TRBJ2-1, with 7 bases lining up with TRBD1. CDR1 and CDR2 (germline): SQVTM, ANQGSEA. The CDR3 runs 13 residues. The CDR3 nucleotides read TGCGGCGCCGAGACAGGGTGGTGCAATGAGCCGTTCTTC. This encodes CGAETGWCNEPFF.

This clonotype was counted between two and nine times. The chain links TRBV12-3 or TRBV12-4 to TRBJ2-1, with TRBD2 matching over 7 bases. The length of the CDR3 is 15 residues. V was clipped by 4 bases and J by 2 bases; unmatched bases: 5. CDR3 loop: CASSYLADTYNEQFF. The CDR3 DNA reads TGTGCCAGCAGTTATCTAGCGGACACCTACAATGAGCAGTTCTTC.

About this clonotype itself: This may stem from a read error, because a much larger clone lies one nucleotide away. This sequence joins TRBV4-1 and TRBJ2-3, with TRBD2 matching over 11 bases. V shed 3 bases and J 4 bases; nucleotides not matched to a gene: 15. This CDR3 region has 19 residues. CDR1 and CDR2 (germline): MGHRA, YSYEKL. DNA for the CDR3: TGCGCCAGCAGCCACCCGGGACTAGCGGTCGCCACTACCGCAGATACGCAGTATTTT. It encodes CASSHPGLAVATTADTQYF.

This sequence joins TRBV11-2 and TRBJ2-1; D may correspond to TRBD1 or TRBD2 (5 bases each). Trimming shortened V by 5 bases and J by 7 bases, and 18 bases separated the two germline ends. The CDR3 has 15 amino acids. Germline loops: CDR1 SGHAT, CDR2 FQNNGV. The CDR3 region is CASSVQVLAGNEQFF. The CDR3 DNA follows: TGTGCCAGCAGCGTACAGGTTCTAGCTGGGAATGAGCAGTTCTTC.

Points on this clonotype: Mismatch with germline at one junction end may stem from a read error. V is TRBV11-2 and J is TRBJ1-1; TRBD1 might be the D (5 bases). This CDR3 contains 15 residues. Looked up from germline, CDR1 is SGHAT and CDR2 is FQNNGV. CDR3: CAGSSRGGAATEAFF. The CDR3 DNA reads as TGTGCCGGCAGCTCACGGGGGGGAGCTGCCACTGAAGCTTTCTTT. The whole variable domain, remainder taken from reference TRBV11-2 and TRBJ1-1, is EAGVAQSPRYKIIEKRQSVAFWCNPISGHATLYWYQQILGQGPKLLIQFQNNGVVDDSQLPKDRFSAERLKGVDSTLKIQPAKLEDSAVYLCAGSSRGGAATEAFFGQGTRLTVV.

Of note for this clonotype: A read error may be the cause here, since a much bigger clone is one base away. The chain employs TRBV12-3 or TRBV12-4 and TRBJ1-5; D possibly corresponds to TRBD1 (6 bases). The CDR3 covers 14 residues. The CDR3 sequence: CASSPRGGNRPQHF. The CDR3 nucleotides are TGTGCCAGCAGTCCCAGGGGAGGCAATCGGCCCCAGCATTTT.

Note on this clonotype: A clone one base away is much larger, so this may be a read error. The CDR3 loop reads CSGLIRAQEVYTQYF. The CDR3 nucleotides are TGCAGCGGCTTAATCCGGGCTCAAGAAGTTTATACGCAGTATTTT. The V gene is TRBV29-1, the J gene TRBJ2-3; D is unclear. Germline V gene lookup returns CDR1 SQVTM and CDR2 ANQGSEA. The CDR3 has 15 amino acids. With 7 bases removed from V and 7 bases from J, the gap between germline ends came to 24 bases.

With regard to this clonotype: A much larger clonotype is one base distant, so this may be a read error. The chain uses TRBV6-2 or TRBV6-3 and TRBJ1-1; D may be TRBD1 (6 bases). This CDR3 is built from 13 residues. CDR1 and CDR2 from the germline V gene are MNHEY and SVGEGT. The CDR3 loop reads CDSSLQGVAEAFF. CDR3 coding DNA: TGTGACAGCAGCCTACAGGGAGTCGCTGAAGCTTTCTTT.

As concerns this clonotype: A much bigger clone sits one base away, suggesting this may be a read error. The chain employs TRBV6-5 and TRBJ2-1, with D perhaps TRBD2 (5 bases). The CDR3 has 15 residues. Germline loops: CDR1 MNHEY, CDR2 SVGAGI. The CDR3 coding sequence is TGTGCCAGCAGTTACTCGCCGGGAACCTACAATGAGCTGTTCTTC. It translates to CASSYSPGTYNELFF.

As concerns this clonotype: Just one base apart from a much larger clone, this may be a read error. The gene calls are TRBV4-1 and TRBJ1-5; no reliable D call. The CDR3 spans 13 residues. CDR1 is MGHRA and CDR2 is YSYEKL in the germline V gene. The CDR3: CTSSPGSRQPQHF. The CDR3, as DNA: TGCACCAGCAGCCCCGGGAGTCGCCAGCCCCAGCATTTT.

Comment on this clonotype: One end of the junction is discordant with germline, which a read error may explain. This chain links TRBV6-2 or TRBV6-3 with TRBJ2-3; a weak D match, TRBD2 (5 bases). CDR1 and CDR2 from the germline V gene are MNHEY and SVGEGT. The CDR3 sequence is 14 residues long. This CDR3 reads CPSIRSTNTDTQYF. The CDR3 coding sequence is TGTCCCAGTATCAGATCGACTAACACAGATACGCAGTATTTT.

As concerns this clonotype: One junction end disagrees with the germline gene, perhaps due to a read error. The chain uses TRBV12-3 or TRBV12-4 and TRBJ2-5, with D tentatively TRBD1 (5 bases). This CDR3 comprises 15 residues. The CDR3 sequence: CASSLLGASQETQHF. CDR3 DNA sequence: TGTGCCAGCAGTTTACTAGGGGCCAGTCAAGAGACCCAGCACTTC.

In regard to this clonotype: Sequence at one end of the junction differs from germline and may be a read error. The chain employs TRBV11-3 and TRBJ2-5; D gene unclear. This CDR3 is built from 17 residues. Germline V gene lookup returns CDR1 SGHNT and CDR2 YENEEA. The CDR3 protein is CASSPRRGVDGSETPYF. The CDR3, as DNA: TGTGCCAGCAGCCCTCGACGCGGAGTAGACGGGTCAGAGACCCCGTACTTC.

Regarding this clonotype: At one end the junction does not follow the germline gene, possibly because of a read error. The rearrangement joins TRBV11-2 to TRBJ2-2, with D perhaps being TRBD1 or TRBD2 (5 bases each). The CDR3 is 15 residues long. Germline CDR1 reads SGHAT; CDR2 reads FQNNGV. The CDR3 nucleotides are TGTGCCAGCAGCTGGCAATCCGACGGGGCCGGGGAGCCGTTCTTT. This gives the protein CASSWQSDGAGEPFF.

As for this clonotype: A much larger clone differs from this one at a single base, so this may be a read error. The V call is TRBV29-1, the J call TRBJ1-4; no firm D call. The CDR3 runs to 11 residues. The V gene's germline CDR1 is SQVTM and CDR2 ANQGSEA. Trimming took off 5 bases at V and 7 bases at J, with 8 bases between the two ends. The CDR3 DNA reads as TGCAGCGTTCGGGGAGGTGAAAAACTGTTTTTT. Protein product: CSVRGGEKLFF.

In regard to this clonotype: This may be a read error, as it is one base from a much larger clone. Because the CDR3 is missing its conserved closing phenylalanine or tryptophan, this is likely a read error. This chain links TRBV6-5 with TRBJ2-7, with a possible D match to TRBD2 (6 bases). This CDR3 is built from 15 residues. Germline V gene lookup returns CDR1 MNHEY and CDR2 SVGAGI. Trimming stripped 7 bases from V and 3 bases from J, with 19 bases between. CDR3: CASIGESGSRYEQYI. CDR3 DNA sequence: TGTGCCAGCATAGGGGAAAGCGGGTCCCGCTACGAGCAGTACATC.

Comments on this clonotype: Germline is not matched at one junction end, which may reflect a read error. The chain has TRBV5-6 and TRBJ2-2; D might be TRBD1 (5 bases). Germline CDR1 SGHDT, CDR2 YYEEEE. The CDR3 has 15 amino acids. Written as DNA, the CDR3 is TGTGCCAGCAGCTTGGCACCCAGGGTCACCGAGGAGTTGTTTTTT. The encoded protein is CASSLAPRVTEELFF.

This clonotype was recorded only once. This chain uses TRBV9 with TRBJ2-1, with a weak D call TRBD2 (5 bases). The CDR3 runs 15 residues. V lost 4 bases, J lost 8 bases, and 19 bases lay in between. Per germline, CDR1 SGDLS and CDR2 YYNGEE. CDR3 amino acids: CASSTDDYPLDEQFF. In nucleotides, the CDR3 is TGTGCCAGCAGCACAGACGACTATCCCTTAGATGAGCAGTTCTTC.

With regard to this clonotype: Compared with germline, one end of the junction differs, possibly owing to a read error. The chain is built from TRBV30 and TRBJ2-2; D is uncertain. The CDR3 extends over 15 amino acids. Germline CDR1 reads GTSNPN; CDR2 reads SVGIG (reference sequence). The CDR3 bases are TGTGCTTGGAGTAGGAAGAGATCGAACACCGGGGAGCTGTTTTTT. Its translation is CAWSRKRSNTGELFF.